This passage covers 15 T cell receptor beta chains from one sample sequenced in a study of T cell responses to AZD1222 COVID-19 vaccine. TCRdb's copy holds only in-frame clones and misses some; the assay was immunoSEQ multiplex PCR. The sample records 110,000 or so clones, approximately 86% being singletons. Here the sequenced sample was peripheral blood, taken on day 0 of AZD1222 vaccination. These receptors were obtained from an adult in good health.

The CDR3 is CASSLRRAGGYTF. The DNA of the CDR3 is TGCGCCAGCAGCTTGCGGAGGGCGGGCGGCTACACCTTC. The chain employs TRBV5-1 and TRBJ1-2; D is unresolved. The germline V and J ends were trimmed by 1 base and 8 bases, with 12 bases remaining between them. Looked up from germline, CDR1 is SGHRS and CDR2 is YFSETQ. The CDR3 extends over 13 amino acids.

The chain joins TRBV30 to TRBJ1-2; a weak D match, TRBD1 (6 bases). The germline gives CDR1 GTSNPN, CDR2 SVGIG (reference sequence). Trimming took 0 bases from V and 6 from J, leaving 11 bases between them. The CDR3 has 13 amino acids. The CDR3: CAWSVRTADGYTF. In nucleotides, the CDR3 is TGTGCCTGGAGTGTAAGGACAGCCGATGGCTACACCTTC.

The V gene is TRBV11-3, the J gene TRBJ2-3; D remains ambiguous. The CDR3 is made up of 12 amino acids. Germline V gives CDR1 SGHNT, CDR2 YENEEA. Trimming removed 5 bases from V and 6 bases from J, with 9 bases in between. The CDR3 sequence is CASSRSVDTQYF. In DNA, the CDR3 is TGTGCCAGCAGCCGTTCGGTGGATACGCAGTATTTT.

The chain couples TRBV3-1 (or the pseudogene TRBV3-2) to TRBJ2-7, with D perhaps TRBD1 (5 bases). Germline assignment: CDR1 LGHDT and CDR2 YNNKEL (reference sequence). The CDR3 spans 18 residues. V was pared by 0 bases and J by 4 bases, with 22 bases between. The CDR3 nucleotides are TGTGCCAGCAGCCAAGATCTATTCCCGCTCAGGAAGGGGTACGAGCAGTACTTC. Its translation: CASSQDLFPLRKGYEQYF.

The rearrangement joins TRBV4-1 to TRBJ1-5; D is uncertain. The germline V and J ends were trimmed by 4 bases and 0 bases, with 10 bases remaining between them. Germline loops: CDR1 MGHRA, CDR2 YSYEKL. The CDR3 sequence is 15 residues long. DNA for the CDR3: TGCGCCAGCAGCCGAAGTGGCGCTAGCAATCAGCCCCAGCATTTT. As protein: CASSRSGASNQPQHF.

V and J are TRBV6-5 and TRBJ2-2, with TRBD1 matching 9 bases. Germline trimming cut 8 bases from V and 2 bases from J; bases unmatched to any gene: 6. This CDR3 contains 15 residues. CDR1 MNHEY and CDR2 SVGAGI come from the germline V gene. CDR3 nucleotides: TGTGCCAGCGGTCGGGACAGGGTAAACACCGGGGAGCTGTTTTTT. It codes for CASGRDRVNTGELFF.

CDR3 sequence: CASSLLQESSGNTIYF. CDR3 DNA: TGTGCCAGCAGCCTTCTACAGGAAAGCTCTGGAAACACCATATATTTT. The chain couples TRBV16 to TRBJ1-3; tentative D call: TRBD1 (5 bases). The CDR3 extends over 16 amino acids. V gave up 4 bases and J gave up 0 bases, with 13 bases separating them. CDR1 is KGHSY, CDR2 FQNENV, per germline. Filled out from reference TRBV16 and TRBJ1-3, the complete variable domain reads GEEVAQTPKHLVRGEGQKAKLYCAPIKGHSYVFWYQQVLKNEFKFLISFQNENVFDETGMPKERFSAKCLPNSPCSLEIQATKLEDSAVYFCASSLLQESSGNTIYFGEGSWLTVV.

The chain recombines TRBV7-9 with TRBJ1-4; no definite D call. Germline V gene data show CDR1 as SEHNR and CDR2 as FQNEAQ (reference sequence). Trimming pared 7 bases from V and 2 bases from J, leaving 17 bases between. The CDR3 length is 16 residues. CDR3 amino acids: CASTSFGRRTNEKLFF. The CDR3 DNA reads TGTGCCAGCACTAGCTTTGGCCGCAGGACTAATGAAAAACTGTTTTTT.

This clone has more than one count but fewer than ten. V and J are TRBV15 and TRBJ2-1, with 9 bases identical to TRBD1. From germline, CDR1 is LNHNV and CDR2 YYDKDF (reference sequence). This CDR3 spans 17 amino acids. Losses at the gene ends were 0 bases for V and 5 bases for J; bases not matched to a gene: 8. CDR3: CATSRDQVGTGHNEQFF. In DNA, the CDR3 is TGTGCCACCAGCAGAGATCAAGTAGGGACAGGGCACAATGAGCAGTTCTTC.

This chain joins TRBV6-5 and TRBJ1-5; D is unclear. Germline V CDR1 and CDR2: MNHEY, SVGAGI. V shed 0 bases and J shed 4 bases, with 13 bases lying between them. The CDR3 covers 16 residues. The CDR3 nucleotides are TGTGCCAGCAGTTACTCGAGGCAGGCCGGAAATCAGCCCCAGCATTTT. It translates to CASSYSRQAGNQPQHF.

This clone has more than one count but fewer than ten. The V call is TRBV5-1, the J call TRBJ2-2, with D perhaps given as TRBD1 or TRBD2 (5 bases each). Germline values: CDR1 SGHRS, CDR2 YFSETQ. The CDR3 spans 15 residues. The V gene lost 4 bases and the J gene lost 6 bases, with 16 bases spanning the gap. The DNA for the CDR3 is TGCGCCAGCAGCACCCGGGGCCTGGGGCCCGGGGAGCTGTTTTTT. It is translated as CASSTRGLGPGELFF.

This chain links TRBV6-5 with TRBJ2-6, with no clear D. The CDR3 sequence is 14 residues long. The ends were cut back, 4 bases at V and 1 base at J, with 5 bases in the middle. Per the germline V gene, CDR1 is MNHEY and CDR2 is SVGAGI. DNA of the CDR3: TGTGCCAGCAGTTCGCTATCTGGGGCCAACGTCCTGACTTTC. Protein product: CASSSLSGANVLTF.

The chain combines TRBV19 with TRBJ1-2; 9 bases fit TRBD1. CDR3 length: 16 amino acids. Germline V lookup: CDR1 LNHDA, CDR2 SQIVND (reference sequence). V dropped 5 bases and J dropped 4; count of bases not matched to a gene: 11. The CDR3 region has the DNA TGTGCCAGTAGTCGTGCCGGGACAGGGATCGGCTATGGCTACACCTTC. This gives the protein CASSRAGTGIGYGYTF.

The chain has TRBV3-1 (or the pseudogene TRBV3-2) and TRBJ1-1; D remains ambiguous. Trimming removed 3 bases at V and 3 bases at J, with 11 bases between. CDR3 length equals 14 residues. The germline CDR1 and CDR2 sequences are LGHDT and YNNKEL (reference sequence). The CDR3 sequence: CASSQGLWDTEAFF. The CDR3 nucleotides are TGTGCCAGCAGCCAGGGTTTATGGGACACTGAAGCTTTCTTT.

Here the CDR3 DNA reads TGTGCCAGCAGCTTAGCGTCGGTGGGTTCCTATGGCTACACCTTC. It yields the protein CASSLASVGSYGYTF. The chain links TRBV7-8 to TRBJ1-2, with D uncertain. Germline V gives CDR1 SGHVS, CDR2 FQNEAQ. The V end was cut by 0 bases, the J end by 4 bases, with 12 bases between. This CDR3 contains 15 residues.